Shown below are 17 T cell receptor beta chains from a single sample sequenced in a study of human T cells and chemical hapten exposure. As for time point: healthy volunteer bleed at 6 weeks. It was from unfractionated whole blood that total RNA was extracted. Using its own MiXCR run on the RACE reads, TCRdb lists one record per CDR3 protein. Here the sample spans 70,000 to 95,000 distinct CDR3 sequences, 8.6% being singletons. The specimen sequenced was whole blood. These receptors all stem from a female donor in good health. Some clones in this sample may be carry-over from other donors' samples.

The CDR3 nucleotides read TGTGCCAGCAGCTTAGACGCGGGGAGTTCAGATACGCAGTATTTT. It specifies CASSLDAGSSDTQYF. This chain uses TRBV7-9 with TRBJ2-3; possibly TRBD2 for D (6 bases). This CDR3 comprises 15 residues. Trimming shortened V by 1 base and J by 4 bases, and 12 bases separated the two germline ends. Germline values: CDR1 SEHNR, CDR2 FQNEAQ (reference sequence).

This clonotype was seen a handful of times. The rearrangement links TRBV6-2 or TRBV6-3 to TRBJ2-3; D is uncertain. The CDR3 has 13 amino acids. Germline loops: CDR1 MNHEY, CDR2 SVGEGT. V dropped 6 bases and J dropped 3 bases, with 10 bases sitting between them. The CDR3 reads CASSKDRTDTQYF. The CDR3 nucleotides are TGTGCCAGCAGCAAAGACCGGACAGATACGCAGTATTTT.

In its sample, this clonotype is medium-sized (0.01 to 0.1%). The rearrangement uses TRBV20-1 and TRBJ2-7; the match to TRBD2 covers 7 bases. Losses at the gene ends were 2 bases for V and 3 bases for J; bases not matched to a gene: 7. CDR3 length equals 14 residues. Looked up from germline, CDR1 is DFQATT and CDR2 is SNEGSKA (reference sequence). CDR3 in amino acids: CSARFGRDYYEQYF. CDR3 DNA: TGCAGTGCTAGATTCGGACGGGACTACTACGAGCAGTACTTC.

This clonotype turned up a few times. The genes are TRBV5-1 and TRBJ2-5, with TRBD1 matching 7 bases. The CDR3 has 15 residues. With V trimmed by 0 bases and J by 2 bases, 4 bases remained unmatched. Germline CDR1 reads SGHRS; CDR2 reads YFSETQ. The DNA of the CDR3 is TGCGCCAGCAGCTTGGTGGACAGGAGTCAAGAGACCCAGTACTTC. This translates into CASSLVDRSQETQYF.

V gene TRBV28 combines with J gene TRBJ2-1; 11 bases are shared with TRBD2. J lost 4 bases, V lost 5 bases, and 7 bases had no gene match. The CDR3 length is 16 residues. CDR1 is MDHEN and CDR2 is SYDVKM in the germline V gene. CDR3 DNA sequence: TGTGCCAGCAGTCCCATAGCGGGGGGGGGGTACAATGAGCAGTTCTTC. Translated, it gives CASSPIAGGGYNEQFF.

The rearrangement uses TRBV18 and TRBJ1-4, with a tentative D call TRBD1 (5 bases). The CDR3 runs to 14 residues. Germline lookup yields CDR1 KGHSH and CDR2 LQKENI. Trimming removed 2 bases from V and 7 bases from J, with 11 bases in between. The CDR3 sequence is CASSPTSGVEKLFF. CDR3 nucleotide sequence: TGTGCCAGCTCACCAACTTCGGGGGTTGAAAAACTGTTTTTT.

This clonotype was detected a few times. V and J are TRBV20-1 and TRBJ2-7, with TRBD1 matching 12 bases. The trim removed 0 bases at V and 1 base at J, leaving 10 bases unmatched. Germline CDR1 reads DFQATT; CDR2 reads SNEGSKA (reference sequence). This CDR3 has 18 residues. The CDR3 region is CSARDGTGGDNRSYEQYF. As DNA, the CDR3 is TGCAGTGCTAGAGATGGGACAGGGGGCGATAACCGTTCCTACGAGCAGTACTTC.

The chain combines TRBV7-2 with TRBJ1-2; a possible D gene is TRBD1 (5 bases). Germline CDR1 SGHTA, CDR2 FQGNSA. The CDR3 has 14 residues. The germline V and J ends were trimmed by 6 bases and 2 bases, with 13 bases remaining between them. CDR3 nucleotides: TGTGCCAGCAGTCCGGGGGTCAGGAACTATGGCTACACCTTC. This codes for CASSPGVRNYGYTF.

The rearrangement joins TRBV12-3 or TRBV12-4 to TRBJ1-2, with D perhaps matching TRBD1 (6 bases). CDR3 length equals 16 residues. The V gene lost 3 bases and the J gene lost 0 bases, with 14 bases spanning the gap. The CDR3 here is CASSFYGTSSNYGYTF. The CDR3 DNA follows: TGTGCCAGCAGTTTTTATGGGACATCTTCTAACTATGGCTACACCTTC.

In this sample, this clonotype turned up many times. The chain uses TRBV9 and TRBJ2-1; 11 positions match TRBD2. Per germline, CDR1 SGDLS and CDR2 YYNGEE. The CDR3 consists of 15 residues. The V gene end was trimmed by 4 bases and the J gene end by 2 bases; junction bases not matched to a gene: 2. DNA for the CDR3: TGTGCCAGCAGCCTAGCGGGGGGACCCTACAATGAGCAGTTCTTC. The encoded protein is CASSLAGGPYNEQFF.

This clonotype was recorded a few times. CDR3 in amino acids: CASRNTGGNYGYTF. DNA of the CDR3: TGTGCCAGCAGGAATACAGGGGGTAACTATGGCTACACCTTC. The chain joins TRBV12-3 or TRBV12-4 to TRBJ1-2; TRBD1 aligns across 8 bases. The CDR3 is 14 residues long. The trim removed 6 bases at V and 1 base at J, leaving 4 bases unmatched.

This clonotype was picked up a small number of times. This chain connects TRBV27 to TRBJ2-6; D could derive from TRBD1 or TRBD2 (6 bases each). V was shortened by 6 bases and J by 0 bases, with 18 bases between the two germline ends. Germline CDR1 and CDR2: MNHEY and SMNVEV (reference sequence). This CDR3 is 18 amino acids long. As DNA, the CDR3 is TGTGCCAGCAGACTATGGGGGGCTGTTAGCTCTGGGGCCAACGTCCTGACTTTC. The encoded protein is CASRLWGAVSSGANVLTF.

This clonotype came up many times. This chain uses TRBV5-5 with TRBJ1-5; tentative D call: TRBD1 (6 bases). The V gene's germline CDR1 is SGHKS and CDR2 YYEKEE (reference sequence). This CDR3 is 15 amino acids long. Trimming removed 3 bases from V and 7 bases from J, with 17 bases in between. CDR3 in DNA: TGTGCCAGCAGCTGGGCTCTGGGGGCGAGGCAGCCCCAGCATTTT. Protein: CASSWALGARQPQHF. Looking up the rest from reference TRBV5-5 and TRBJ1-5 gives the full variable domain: DAGVTQSPTHLIKTRGQQVTLRCSPISGHKSVSWYQQVLGQGPQFIFQYYEKEERGRGNFPDRFSARQFPNYSSELNVNALLLGDSALYLCASSWALGARQPQHFGDGTRLSIL.

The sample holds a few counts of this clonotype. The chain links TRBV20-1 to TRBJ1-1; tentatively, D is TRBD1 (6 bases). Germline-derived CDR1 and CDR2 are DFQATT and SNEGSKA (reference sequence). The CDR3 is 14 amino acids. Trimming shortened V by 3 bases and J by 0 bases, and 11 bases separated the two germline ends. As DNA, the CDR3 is TGCAGTGCTAGTATAGGGGGGATGAACACTGAAGCTTTCTTT. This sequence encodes CSASIGGMNTEAFF.

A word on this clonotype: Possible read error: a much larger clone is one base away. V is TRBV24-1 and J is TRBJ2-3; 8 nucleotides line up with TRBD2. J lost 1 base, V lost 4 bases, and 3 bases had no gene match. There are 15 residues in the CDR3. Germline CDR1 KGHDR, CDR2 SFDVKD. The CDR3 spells CATSESGGRTDTQYF. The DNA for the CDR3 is TGTGCCACCAGTGAAAGCGGGGGCCGCACAGATACGCAGTATTTT.

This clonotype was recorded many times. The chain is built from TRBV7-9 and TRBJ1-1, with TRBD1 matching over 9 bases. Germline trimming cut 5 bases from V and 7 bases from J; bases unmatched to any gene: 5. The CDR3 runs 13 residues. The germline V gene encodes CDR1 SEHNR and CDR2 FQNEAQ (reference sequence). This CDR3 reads CASSLSTGGEAFF. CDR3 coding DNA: TGTGCCAGCAGCCTCTCGACAGGGGGTGAAGCTTTCTTT. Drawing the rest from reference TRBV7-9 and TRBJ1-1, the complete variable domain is DTGVSQNPRHKITKRGQNVTFRCDPISEHNRLYWYRQTLGQGPEFLTYFQNEAQLEKSRLLSDRFSAERPKGSFSTLEIQRTEQGDSAMYLCASSLSTGGEAFFGQGTRLTVV.

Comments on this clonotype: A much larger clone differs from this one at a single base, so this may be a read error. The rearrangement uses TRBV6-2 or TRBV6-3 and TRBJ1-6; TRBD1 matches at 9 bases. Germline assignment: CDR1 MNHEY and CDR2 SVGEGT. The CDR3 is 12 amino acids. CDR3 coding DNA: TGTGCCGGTGGACAGGGGAATTCACCCCTCAACTTT. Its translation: CAGGQGNSPLNF.